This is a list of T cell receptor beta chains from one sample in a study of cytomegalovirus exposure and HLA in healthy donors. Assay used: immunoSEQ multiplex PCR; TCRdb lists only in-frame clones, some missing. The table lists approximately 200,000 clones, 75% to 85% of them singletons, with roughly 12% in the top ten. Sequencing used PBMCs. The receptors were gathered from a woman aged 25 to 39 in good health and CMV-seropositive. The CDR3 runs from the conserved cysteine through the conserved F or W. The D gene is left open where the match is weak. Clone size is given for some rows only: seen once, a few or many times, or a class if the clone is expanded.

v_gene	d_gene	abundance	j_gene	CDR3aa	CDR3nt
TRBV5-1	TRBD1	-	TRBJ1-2	CASSALGGTDYGYTF	TGCGCCAGCAGCGCTTTGGGCGGGACAGACTATGGCTACACCTTC
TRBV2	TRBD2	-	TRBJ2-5	CASSAGLAPQETQYF	TGTGCCAGCAGCGCGGGACTAGCGCCACAAGAGACCCAGTACTTC
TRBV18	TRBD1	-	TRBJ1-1	CASSLEQGGTEAFF	TGTGCCAGCTCGCTAGAACAGGGGGGCACTGAAGCTTTCTTT
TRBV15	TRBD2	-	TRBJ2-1	CATSRDLAGGRGEQFF	TGTGCCACCAGCAGAGATCTAGCGGGAGGGCGTGGTGAGCAGTTCTTC
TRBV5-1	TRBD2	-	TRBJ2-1	CASALSVGLAGGEEQFF	TGCGCCAGCGCCCTATCCGTCGGGCTAGCGGGAGGGGAGGAGCAGTTCTTC
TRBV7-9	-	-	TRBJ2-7	CASSLGGARYEQYF	TGTGCCAGCAGCTTAGGGGGAGCTAGATACGAGCAGTACTTC
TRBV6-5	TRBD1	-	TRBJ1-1	CASSSTGAMTEAFF	TGTGCCAGCAGCTCAACAGGGGCGATGACTGAAGCTTTCTTT
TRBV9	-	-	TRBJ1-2	CASSGVTGTGYTF	TGTGCCAGCAGTGGAGTAACAGGGACTGGCTACACCTTC
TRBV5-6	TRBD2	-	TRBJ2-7	CASSTRRTSGTYEQYF	TGTGCCAGCAGCACCCGACGGACTAGCGGGACCTATGAGCAGTACTTC
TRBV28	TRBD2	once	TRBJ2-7	CASSFASGGLYEQYF	TGTGCCAGCAGTTTCGCTAGCGGGGGTTTGTACGAGCAGTACTTC
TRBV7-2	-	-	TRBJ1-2	CASSLAVAGGQGKFSYGYTF	TGTGCCAGCAGCTTAGCAGTAGCGGGGGGTCAGGGGAAATTCAGCTATGGCTACACCTTC
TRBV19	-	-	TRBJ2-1	CASSMSGHEQFF	TGTGCCAGTAGTATGTCAGGTCATGAGCAGTTCTTC
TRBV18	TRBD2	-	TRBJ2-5	CASSASGNQETQYF	TGTGCCAGCTCGGCTAGCGGGAACCAAGAGACCCAGTACTTC
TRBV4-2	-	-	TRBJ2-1	CASSQVRGGWDEQFF	TGTGCCAGCAGCCAAGTTCGCGGGGGCTGGGATGAGCAGTTCTTC
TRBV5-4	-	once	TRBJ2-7	CASSSILGRSSYEQYF	TGTGCCAGCAGCTCCATCCTAGGAAGGAGCTCCTACGAGCAGTACTTC
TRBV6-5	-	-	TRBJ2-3	CASRDSGGGQYF	TGTGCCAGCAGGGATAGTGGAGGAGGGCAGTATTTT